Below are 28 T cell receptor beta chains sequenced from a single sample in a study of T cells in Graves' hyperthyroidism and ophthalmopathy. TCR beta CDR3 regions were amplified from RNA transcripts. Researchers ran a first-round RT-PCR on the TCR CDR3 using the HTBI primer set. TCRdb independently ran MiXCR on the multiplex PCR reads; one entry per CDR3 protein. The table has around 690,000 distinct CDR3 sequences, less than 25% seen once; the top ten hold 30% to 40%. Sequencing was performed on blood. All receptors come from a man aged 25-45 years with Graves' ophthalmopathy.

This clonotype occurred a few times. The V and J genes are TRBV6-1 and TRBJ1-4, with 10 bases lining up with TRBD1. The CDR3 has 13 residues. Trimming took 8 bases from V and 8 from J; bases not matched to a gene: 5. Germline-derived CDR1 and CDR2 are MNHNS and SASEGT. CDR3 sequence reads: CASGRDRGEKLFF. In nucleotides, the CDR3 is TGTGCCAGCGGCCGGGACAGGGGCGAAAAACTGTTTTTT.

The chain uses TRBV18 and TRBJ1-1, with no clear D. The V gene lost 6 bases and the J gene lost 1 base, with 18 bases spanning the gap. The CDR3 runs 16 residues. Looked up from germline, CDR1 is KGHSH and CDR2 is LQKENI. The CDR3 bases are TGTGCCAGCTCCCTTCGCCGGCAGGATTCGAACACTGAAGCTTTCTTT. Its translation: CASSLRRQDSNTEAFF.

This rearrangement joins TRBV20-1 to TRBJ1-5; the D gene is possibly TRBD1 (5 bases). This CDR3 spans 14 amino acids. V was shortened by 5 bases and J by 1 base, with 12 bases between the two germline ends. Germline lookup yields CDR1 DFQATT and CDR2 SNEGSKA (reference sequence). The CDR3 protein is CSAPFGGSNQPQHF. The CDR3 region has the DNA TGCAGTGCTCCGTTCGGGGGAAGCAATCAGCCCCAGCATTTT.

The genes are TRBV4-2 and TRBJ2-1, with 9 bases matching TRBD2. Trimming removed 1 base from V and 0 bases from J; junction bases left unmatched: 4. The CDR3 is 17 residues long. Germline V gene sequence: CDR1 LGHNA, CDR2 YNFKEQ. Here the CDR3 DNA reads TGTGCCAGCAGCCAAGGTCTAGCGGGGAGCTCCTACAATGAGCAGTTCTTC. It codes for CASSQGLAGSSYNEQFF.

This clonotype was seen ten or more times. V is TRBV3-1 and J is TRBJ2-7, with D perhaps TRBD1 (6 bases). Trimming removed 7 bases at V and 0 bases at J, with 13 bases between. Looked up from germline, CDR1 is LGHDT and CDR2 is YNNKEL (reference sequence). This CDR3 region has 14 residues. The CDR3 region is CASTQGINSYEQYF. CDR3 sequence (DNA): TGTGCCAGCACGCAGGGGATCAACTCCTACGAGCAGTACTTC.

In this sample, this clonotype turned up many times. The chain recombines TRBV5-6 with TRBJ2-6; D ambiguous. CDR1 and CDR2 (germline): SGHDT, YYEEEE. V was pared by 0 bases and J by 0 bases, with 4 bases between. CDR3 length: 15 amino acids. The CDR3 reads CASSLGSSGANVLTF. Here the CDR3 DNA reads TGTGCCAGCAGCTTGGGAAGCTCTGGGGCCAACGTCCTGACTTTC.

To note about this clonotype: One end of the junction does not line up with germline, which may come from a read error. In DNA form, the CDR3 reads TGCGGGACTAGCGGGAGGGAATACAATGAGCAGTTCTTC. Translation: CGTSGREYNEQFF. The chain joins TRBV7-9 to TRBJ2-1; 16 bases are a match to TRBD2. Germline V gene lookup returns CDR1 SEHNR and CDR2 FQNEAQ (reference sequence). The CDR3 spans 13 residues.

The chain carries TRBV13 and TRBJ2-1; D gene uncertain. Looked up from germline, CDR1 is PRHDT and CDR2 is FYEKMQ (reference sequence). The V end lost 5 bases, the J end lost 0 bases, and 14 bases lay between the germline ends. This CDR3 contains 16 residues. CDR3 DNA sequence: TGTGCCAGCAGCCCTCGGACGTTCAGCTCCTACAATGAGCAGTTCTTC. Translated, it gives CASSPRTFSSYNEQFF.

This clonotype was detected only a few times. The J gene is TRBJ2-7, the V gene TRBV15; either TRBD1 or TRBD2 may fit D (5 bases each). This CDR3 is 15 amino acids long. V was pared by 4 bases and J by 2 bases, with 15 bases between. Germline lookup yields CDR1 LNHNV and CDR2 YYDKDF (reference sequence). In DNA form, the CDR3 reads TGTGCCACCAGCATCACCGGTAGGGGAGCCTACGAGCAGTACTTC. It translates to CATSITGRGAYEQYF. Full variable domain (rest looked up from reference TRBV15 and TRBJ2-7): DAMVIQNPRYQVTQFGKPVTLSCSQTLNHNVMYWYQQKSSQAPKLLFHYYDKDFNNEADTPDNFQSRRPNTSFCFLDIRSPGLGDTAMYLCATSITGRGAYEQYFGPGTRLTVT.

V usage is TRBV5-1 and J usage is TRBJ2-3; the match to TRBD2 covers 9 bases. CDR3 length: 14 residues. Germline CDR1 SGHRS, CDR2 YFSETQ. The V segment lost 3 bases and the J segment 5 bases; nucleotides outside the gene matches: 4. Here the CDR3 DNA reads TGCGCCAGCAGCTGGAGACTAGCGGAAGATACGCAGTATTTT. Amino acid sequence: CASSWRLAEDTQYF. The full variable domain, with the rest looked up from reference TRBV5-1 and TRBJ2-3, is KAGVTQTPRYLIKTRGQQVTLSCSPISGHRSVSWYQQTPGQGLQFLFEYFSETQRNKGNFPGRFSGRQFSNSRSEMNVSTLELGDSALYLCASSWRLAEDTQYFGPGTRLTVL.

Concerning this clonotype: At one end the junction does not follow the germline gene, possibly because of a read error. The chain carries TRBV27 and TRBJ2-7, with a weak D call TRBD2 (6 bases). This CDR3 region has 15 residues. The germline V gene has CDR1 MNHEY and CDR2 SMNVEV (reference sequence). The CDR3 loop reads CASSPLDGGLQERYF. Written as DNA, the CDR3 is TGTGCCAGCAGTCCCCTCGACGGGGGACTGCAGGAGCGGTACTTC.

V usage is TRBV10-1 and J usage is TRBJ2-1; 10 nucleotides line up with TRBD2. V shed 3 bases and J 7 bases; nucleotides not matched to a gene: 9. Germline lookup yields CDR1 WNHNN and CDR2 SYGVQD (reference sequence). The CDR3 is made up of 16 amino acids. The CDR3 here is CASSDRAGGPSNEQFF. As DNA, the CDR3 is TGCGCCAGCAGTGATAGAGCGGGAGGGCCATCGAATGAGCAGTTCTTC.

This clonotype was detected ten times or more. V gene TRBV7-2 combines with J gene TRBJ1-6, with D unresolved. The CDR3 totals 16 residues. Trimming shortened V by 1 base and J by 9 bases, and 16 bases separated the two germline ends. CDR1 and CDR2 from the germline V gene are SGHTA and FQGNSA. Here the CDR3 reads CASSLGVHRVGSPLHF. CDR3 sequence (DNA): TGTGCCAGCAGCTTAGGGGTCCATCGAGTGGGTTCACCCCTCCACTTT. Full variable domain (outside the CDR3, taken from reference TRBV7-2 and TRBJ1-6): GAGVSQSPSNKVTEKGKDVELRCDPISGHTALYWYRQSLGQGLEFLIYFQGNSAPDKSGLPSDRFSAERTGGSVSTLTIQRTQQEDSAVYLCASSLGVHRVGSPLHFGNGTRLTVT.

The genes are TRBV30 and TRBJ1-5; 8 bases fit TRBD1. Germline V gene lookup returns CDR1 GTSNPN and CDR2 SVGIG (reference sequence). V shed 1 base and J 1 base; nucleotides not matched to a gene: 18. The CDR3 extends over 20 amino acids. In DNA, the CDR3 is TGTGCCTGGAGTGCAGCGCCTGGCCAGGGGGCCCTGGGGAGCAATCAGCCCCAGCATTTT. This sequence encodes CAWSAAPGQGALGSNQPQHF.

V gene TRBV19 combines with J gene TRBJ1-5, with TRBD1 matching 9 bases. Germline trimming cut 4 bases from V and 1 base from J; bases unmatched to any gene: 5. The length of the CDR3 is 16 residues. Germline assignment: CDR1 LNHDA and CDR2 SQIVND (reference sequence). The CDR3 coding sequence is TGTGCCAGTAGTACACGGGACAGGGCCAGCAATCAGCCCCAGCATTTT. Translating gives CASSTRDRASNQPQHF.

This clonotype appeared a few times. The CDR3 loop reads CASSYVGGTADTQYF. CDR3 bases: TGTGCCAGCAGTTACGTGGGCGGGACGGCAGATACGCAGTATTTT. The chain employs TRBV6-5 and TRBJ2-3; D is possibly TRBD2 (6 bases). The germline V gene encodes CDR1 MNHEY and CDR2 SVGAGI. The CDR3 is 15 residues long. Trimming pared 2 bases from V and 4 bases from J, leaving 13 bases between.

This clonotype was seen more than once but under ten times. CDR3 DNA sequence: TGTGCCAGTATTCCGGGACAGGGTGCCGGGGAGCTGTTTTTT. This translates into CASIPGQGAGELFF. The chain combines TRBV19 with TRBJ2-2; TRBD1 aligns across 9 bases. Per germline, CDR1 LNHDA and CDR2 SQIVND (reference sequence). The ends lost 7 bases at V and 6 bases at J; junction bases unmatched: 6. This CDR3 has 14 residues.

This clonotype has a count of ten or more. The chain is built from TRBV28 and TRBJ2-7, with D perhaps matching TRBD1 (6 bases). CDR1 and CDR2 (germline): MDHEN, SYDVKM. CDR3 length: 15 amino acids. V was trimmed by 5 bases and J by 1 base, leaving 15 bases between them. The CDR3 coding sequence is TGTGCCAGCAGTCCGCAGGGGCCCCTTTCCTACGAGCAGTACTTC. It is translated as CASSPQGPLSYEQYF. Based on the CDR3 plus reference TRBV28 and TRBJ2-7, the full variable domain is DVKVTQSSRYLVKRTGEKVFLECVQDMDHENMFWYRQDPGLGLRLIYFSYDVKMKEKGDIPEGYSVSREKKERFSLILESASTNQTSMYLCASSPQGPLSYEQYFGPGTRLTVT.

In this sample, this clonotype turned up many times. The chain is built from TRBV28 and TRBJ1-6, with 9 bases that match TRBD1. The J segment lost 3 bases and the V segment lost 10 bases, leaving 13 bases of the junction unmatched. Looked up from germline, CDR1 is MDHEN and CDR2 is SYDVKM. The CDR3 sequence is 17 residues long. CDR3 sequence reads: CAINSPGQGVYNSPLHF. CDR3 nucleotide sequence: TGTGCCATCAACAGTCCGGGACAGGGCGTCTATAATTCACCCCTCCACTTT. The full variable domain, its missing parts supplied by reference TRBV28 and TRBJ1-6, is DVKVTQSSRYLVKRTGEKVFLECVQDMDHENMFWYRQDPGLGLRLIYFSYDVKMKEKGDIPEGYSVSREKKERFSLILESASTNQTSMYLCAINSPGQGVYNSPLHFGNGTRLTVT.

This clonotype was observed a few times. The rearrangement joins TRBV9 to TRBJ2-1; TRBD2 matches at 7 bases. There are 17 residues in the CDR3. V trimming: 0 bases; J trimming: 0 bases; junction bases outside the gene matches: 6. Germline CDR1 SGDLS, CDR2 YYNGEE. DNA of the CDR3: TGTGCCAGCAGCGTAGCGCCTAGCGGCAGCTCCTACAATGAGCAGTTCTTC. Translated: CASSVAPSGSSYNEQFF.

By share, this clonotype ranks as medium-sized (0.01 to 0.1%). This chain's CDR3 is CSARGGHGEQKETQYF. In nucleotides, the CDR3 is TGCAGTGCTAGAGGCGGACATGGCGAACAAAAAGAGACCCAGTACTTC. The J gene is TRBJ2-5, the V gene TRBV20-1; a weak D match, TRBD1 (5 bases). The CDR3 length is 16 residues. Trimming pared 1 base from V and 3 bases from J, leaving 18 bases between. The V gene's germline CDR1 is DFQATT and CDR2 SNEGSKA (reference sequence).

This clonotype was seen only a few times. This chain uses TRBV6-1 with TRBJ2-3; 8 nucleotides line up with TRBD2. Germline CDR1 and CDR2: MNHNS and SASEGT. This CDR3 contains 16 residues. V dropped 6 bases and J dropped 4; count of bases not matched to a gene: 12. CDR3: CASSDNPGTSSDTQYF. As DNA, the CDR3 is TGTGCCAGCAGCGACAATCCCGGGACTAGTTCAGATACGCAGTATTTT.

The CDR3 reads CASSFGADRGYEQYF. CDR3 DNA sequence: TGTGCCAGCAGTTTCGGAGCGGACAGGGGCTACGAGCAGTACTTC. V gene TRBV12-3 or TRBV12-4 combines with J gene TRBJ2-7, with TRBD1 matching over 9 bases. Trimming took 3 bases from V and 3 from J; bases not matched to a gene: 6. The CDR3 extends over 15 amino acids.

This clonotype was observed at least ten times. V is TRBV28 and J is TRBJ2-2; D uncertain. Deletions cut 6 bases from V and 4 bases from J, with 9 bases between. The V gene's germline CDR1 is MDHEN and CDR2 SYDVKM. The CDR3 is made up of 13 amino acids. The CDR3 DNA sequence: TGTGCCAGCAGACGGCCGGGCACCGGGGAGCTGTTTTTT. Protein sequence: CASRRPGTGELFF.

J is TRBJ2-7 and V is TRBV20-1; TRBD2 is a possible D gene (6 bases). V lost 0 bases, J lost 0 bases, and 15 bases lay in between. The germline CDR1 and CDR2 sequences are DFQATT and SNEGSKA (reference sequence). CDR3 size: 16 residues. The CDR3 loop reads CSAREPSGWSSYEQYF. The CDR3 DNA reads TGCAGTGCTAGAGAACCCAGCGGGTGGAGCTCCTACGAGCAGTACTTC.

The CDR3 protein is CASTPGSGNQETQYF. In DNA form, the CDR3 reads TGCGCCAGCACCCCCGGCAGCGGAAACCAAGAGACCCAGTACTTC. The chain has TRBV5-1 and TRBJ2-5, with D maybe TRBD2 (5 bases). The V and J ends lost 6 bases and 0 bases respectively, with 15 bases between them. CDR1 and CDR2 (germline): SGHRS, YFSETQ. The CDR3 spans 15 residues.

This clonotype was found many times. V is TRBV28 and J is TRBJ2-7; 14 nucleotides match TRBD2. Germline V lookup: CDR1 MDHEN, CDR2 SYDVKM. The CDR3 covers 14 residues. V gave up 5 bases and J gave up 7 bases; unmatched junction bases: 4. The CDR3 here is CASSRGLAGGEQYF. CDR3 DNA sequence: TGTGCCAGCAGTCGCGGACTAGCGGGAGGAGAGCAGTACTTC.

The chain has TRBV6-4 and TRBJ2-7; TRBD2 agrees at 14 bases. The CDR3 sequence is 20 residues long. V was pared by 5 bases and J by 0 bases, with 15 bases of the junction left unmatched. The germline CDR1 and CDR2 sequences are MRHNA and SNTAGT. The CDR3 reads CASSYTRTSGRPLSSYEQYF. The CDR3 DNA follows: TGTGCCAGCAGTTACACCAGGACTAGCGGGAGGCCCTTGAGCTCCTACGAGCAGTACTTC.